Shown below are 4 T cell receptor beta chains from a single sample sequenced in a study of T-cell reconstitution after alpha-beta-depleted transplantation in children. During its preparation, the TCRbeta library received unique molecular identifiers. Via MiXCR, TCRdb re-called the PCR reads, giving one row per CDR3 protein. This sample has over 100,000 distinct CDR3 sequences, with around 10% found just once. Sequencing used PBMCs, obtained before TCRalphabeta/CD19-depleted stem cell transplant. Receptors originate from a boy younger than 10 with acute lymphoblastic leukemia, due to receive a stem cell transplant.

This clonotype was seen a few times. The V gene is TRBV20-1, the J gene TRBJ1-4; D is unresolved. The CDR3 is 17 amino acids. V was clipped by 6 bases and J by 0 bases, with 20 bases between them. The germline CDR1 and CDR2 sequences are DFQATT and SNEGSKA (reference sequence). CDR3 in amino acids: CSAPLGGIRATNEKLFF. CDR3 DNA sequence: TGCAGTGCACCTCTGGGAGGGATCCGGGCAACTAATGAAAAACTGTTTTTT.

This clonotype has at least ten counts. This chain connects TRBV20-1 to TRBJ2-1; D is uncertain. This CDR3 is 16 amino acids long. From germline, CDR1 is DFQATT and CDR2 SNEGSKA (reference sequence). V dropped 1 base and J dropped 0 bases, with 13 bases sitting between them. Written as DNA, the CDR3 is TGCAGTGCTAGAGGGCCTAGTGAGCGCTCCTACAATGAGCAGTTCTTC. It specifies CSARGPSERSYNEQFF.

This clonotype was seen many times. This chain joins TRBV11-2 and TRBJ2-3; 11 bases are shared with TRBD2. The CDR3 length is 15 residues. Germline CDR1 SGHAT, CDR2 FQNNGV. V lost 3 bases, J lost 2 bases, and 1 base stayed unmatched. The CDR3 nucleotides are TGTGCCAGCAGCTTTAGCGGGAGGGCCACAGATACGCAGTATTTT. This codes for CASSFSGRATDTQYF.

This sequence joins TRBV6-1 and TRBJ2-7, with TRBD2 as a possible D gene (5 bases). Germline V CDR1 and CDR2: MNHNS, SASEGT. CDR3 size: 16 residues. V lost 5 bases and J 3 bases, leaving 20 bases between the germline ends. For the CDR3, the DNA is TGTGCCAGCAGTATTGGAGGAGTCCCCGGGGTCTACGAGCAGTACTTC. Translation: CASSIGGVPGVYEQYF.